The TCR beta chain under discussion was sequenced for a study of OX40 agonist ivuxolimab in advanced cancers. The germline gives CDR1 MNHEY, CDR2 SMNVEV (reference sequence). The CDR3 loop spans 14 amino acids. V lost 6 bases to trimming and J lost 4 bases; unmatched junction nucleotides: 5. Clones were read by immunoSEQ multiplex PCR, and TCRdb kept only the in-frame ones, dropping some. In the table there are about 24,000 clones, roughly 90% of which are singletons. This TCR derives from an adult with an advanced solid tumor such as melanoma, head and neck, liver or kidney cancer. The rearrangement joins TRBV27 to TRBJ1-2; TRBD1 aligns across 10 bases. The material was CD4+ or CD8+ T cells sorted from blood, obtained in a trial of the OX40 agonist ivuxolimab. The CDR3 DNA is TGTGCCAGCAGGCCCCGGGACAGGGGCTATGGCTACACCTTC. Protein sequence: CASRPRDRGYGYTF.